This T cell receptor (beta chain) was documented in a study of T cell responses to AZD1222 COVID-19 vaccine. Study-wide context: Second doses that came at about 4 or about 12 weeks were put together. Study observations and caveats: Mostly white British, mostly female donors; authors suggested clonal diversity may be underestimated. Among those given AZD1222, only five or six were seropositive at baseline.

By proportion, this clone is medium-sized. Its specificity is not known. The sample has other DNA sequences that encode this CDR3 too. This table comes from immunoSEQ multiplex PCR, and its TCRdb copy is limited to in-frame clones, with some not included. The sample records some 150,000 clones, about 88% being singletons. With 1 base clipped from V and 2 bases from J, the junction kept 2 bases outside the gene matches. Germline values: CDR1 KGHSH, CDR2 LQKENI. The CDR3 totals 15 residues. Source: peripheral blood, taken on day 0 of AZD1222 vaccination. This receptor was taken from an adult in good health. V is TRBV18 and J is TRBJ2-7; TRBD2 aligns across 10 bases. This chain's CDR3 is CASSPRTSGAYEQYF. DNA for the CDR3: TGTGCCAGCTCACCACGGACTAGCGGTGCCTACGAGCAGTACTTC.